Shown below are 27 T cell receptor beta chains from a single sample sequenced in a study of T cell responses to AZD1222 COVID-19 vaccine. Here immunoSEQ multiplex PCR was the method, and the copy in TCRdb shows in-frame clones only, minus some. The sample lists roughly 150,000 clones, around 89% seen once, with 3.1% in the top ten. The material sequenced was peripheral blood, taken 28 days after the second AZD1222 dose. Receptors originate from an adult who received the AZD1222 COVID-19 vaccine.

This chain uses TRBV29-1 with TRBJ1-1; D is unclear. Per germline, CDR1 SQVTM and CDR2 ANQGSEA. Trimming took 6 bases from V and 4 from J, leaving 18 bases between them. The CDR3 runs to 14 residues. The CDR3 here is CSVKETVSLTEAFF. In DNA, the CDR3 is TGCAGCGTCAAGGAGACCGTTTCCCTCACTGAAGCTTTCTTT. Full variable domain (remainder filled in from reference TRBV29-1 and TRBJ1-1): SAVISQKPSRDICQRGTSLTIQCQVDSQVTMMFWYRQQPGQSLTLIATANQGSEATYESGFVIDKFPISRPNLTFSTLTVSNMSPEDSSIYLCSVKETVSLTEAFFGQGTRLTVV.

The rearrangement uses TRBV21-1 and TRBJ1-6; the table's D call TRBD1 went unverified against the DNA. TRBV21-1 is annotated as a pseudogene. The CDR3 runs to 18 residues. The CDR3 sequence is CASSKDASRQELNSPLHF. CDR3 nucleotides: TGTGCCAGCAGCAAAGACGCGTCACGACAGGAACTTAATTCACCCCTCCACTTT.

This CDR3 is CASSSSPGGADTQYF. The CDR3 DNA is TGTGCCAGCTCCTCAAGTCCCGGGGGTGCAGATACGCAGTATTTT. The V and J genes are TRBV18 and TRBJ2-3; TRBD2 is a possible D gene (6 bases). The V and J ends lost 6 bases and 4 bases respectively, with 17 bases between them. The germline V gene has CDR1 KGHSH and CDR2 LQKENI. The CDR3 runs to 15 residues.

V is TRBV13 and J is TRBJ1-1, with TRBD1 as a possible D gene (5 bases). CDR1 and CDR2 (germline): PRHDT, FYEKMQ (reference sequence). V was trimmed by 3 bases and J by 6 bases, leaving 11 bases between them. The CDR3 length is 13 residues. This chain's CDR3 is CASSFGQGAEAFF. CDR3 nucleotide sequence: TGTGCCAGCAGCTTTGGGCAGGGAGCTGAAGCTTTCTTT.

The gene calls are TRBV7-9 and TRBJ1-1, with D possibly TRBD1 on 5 matching bases. Deletions cut 1 base from V and 10 bases from J, with 13 bases between. CDR3 length equals 13 residues. Germline V lookup: CDR1 SEHNR, CDR2 FQNEAQ (reference sequence). Here the CDR3 DNA reads TGTGCCAGCAGCTTAGTTTCAGGGAGGGGAGCTTTCTTT. Translated: CASSLVSGRGAFF.

The chain recombines TRBV2 with TRBJ1-5, with D perhaps TRBD1 (6 bases). The length of the CDR3 is 14 residues. Trimming left V 5 bases short and J 4 bases short, with 12 bases between. Germline CDR1 SNHLY, CDR2 FYNNEI. The CDR3 protein is CASSPDRRNQPQHF. CDR3 DNA sequence: TGTGCCAGCAGTCCGGACAGACGGAATCAGCCCCAGCATTTT.

The chain joins TRBV28 to TRBJ1-1; D call uncertain. V was cut by 7 bases and J by 4 bases, with 16 bases left in between. Per germline, CDR1 MDHEN and CDR2 SYDVKM. This CDR3 is built from 14 residues. CDR3 sequence: CASKTDRASTEAFF. DNA of the CDR3: TGTGCCAGCAAAACTGACCGGGCTTCCACTGAAGCTTTCTTT. Variable domain in full (rest from reference TRBV28 and TRBJ1-1): DVKVTQSSRYLVKRTGEKVFLECVQDMDHENMFWYRQDPGLGLRLIYFSYDVKMKEKGDIPEGYSVSREKKERFSLILESASTNQTSMYLCASKTDRASTEAFFGQGTRLTVV.

This rearrangement joins TRBV25-1 to TRBJ1-1; unclear D gene. Deletions cut 6 bases from V and 0 bases from J, with 14 bases between. Germline V gene lookup returns CDR1 MGHDK and CDR2 SYGVNS. The CDR3 is made up of 15 amino acids. The CDR3 is CASRWRDLLNTEAFF. The CDR3 DNA reads TGTGCCAGCAGGTGGAGGGATCTCCTGAACACTGAAGCTTTCTTT.

J is TRBJ2-1 and V is TRBV19, with unresolved D. The V gene's germline CDR1 is LNHDA and CDR2 SQIVND (reference sequence). V lost 6 bases to trimming and J lost 0 bases, with 6 bases between them. The CDR3 sequence is 13 residues long. CDR3 in amino acids: CASSLGSYNEQFF. The CDR3 region has the DNA TGTGCCAGTAGCCTAGGCTCCTACAATGAGCAGTTCTTC.

The J gene is TRBJ2-5, the V gene TRBV2; either TRBD1 or TRBD2 may supply D (6 bases each). Trimming stripped 6 bases from V and 4 bases from J, with 24 bases between. Germline V gene data show CDR1 as SNHLY and CDR2 as FYNNEI. The CDR3 runs 17 residues. The CDR3 region has the DNA TGTGCCAGCAGACCGACGCCCGGGGGCGCAGGTTTAGAGACCCAGTACTTC. Translated, it gives CASRPTPGGAGLETQYF.

This clone was observed a few times. The rearrangement joins TRBV6-2 or TRBV6-3 to TRBJ2-3; TRBD2 agrees at 12 bases. Germline V gene sequence: CDR1 MNHEY, CDR2 SVGEGT. J lost 3 bases, V lost 5 bases, and 3 bases had no gene match. This CDR3 has 15 amino acids. The CDR3 protein is CASSLAGGATDTQYF. The CDR3 DNA follows: TGTGCCAGCAGTCTAGCGGGGGGGGCGACAGATACGCAGTATTTT.

The chain couples TRBV19 to TRBJ2-1; D might be TRBD2 (6 bases). The germline V gene encodes CDR1 LNHDA and CDR2 SQIVND (reference sequence). V lost 7 bases and J 12 bases, leaving 13 bases between the germline ends. The CDR3 contains 11 residues. For the CDR3, the DNA is TGTGCCAGTAAGGCGGGGACTCGGCAGTTCTTC. This gives the protein CASKAGTRQFF.

The V gene is TRBV30, the J gene TRBJ2-7; either TRBD1 or TRBD2 may fit D (5 bases each). The V end was cut by 0 bases, the J end by 2 bases, with 17 bases between. The germline CDR1 and CDR2 sequences are GTSNPN and SVGIG (reference sequence). CDR3 length: 16 amino acids. CDR3 residues: CAWSVESRGRAYEQYF. CDR3 sequence (DNA): TGTGCCTGGAGTGTGGAGTCGAGGGGCAGAGCCTACGAGCAGTACTTC.

J is TRBJ2-7 and V is TRBV6-5, with D perhaps matching TRBD2 (6 bases). Between the trimmed V and J ends, which lost 6 bases and 3 bases, there was a span of 12 bases. Germline V gene lookup returns CDR1 MNHEY and CDR2 SVGAGI. The CDR3 totals 13 residues. The DNA for the CDR3 is TGTGCCAGCAGCCTAAACGGGGGCTACGAGCAGTACTTC. It yields the protein CASSLNGGYEQYF.

The V and J genes are TRBV6-5 and TRBJ2-3; maybe TRBD1 (6 bases). Trimming pared 2 bases from V and 1 base from J, leaving 7 bases between. This CDR3 contains 14 residues. Germline V gene data show CDR1 as MNHEY and CDR2 as SVGAGI. CDR3 sequence (DNA): TGTGCCAGCAGTTACCGGACAGGCACAGATACGCAGTATTTT. Translated: CASSYRTGTDTQYF.

This chain connects TRBV10-2 to TRBJ1-1, with D hard to call. The germline gives CDR1 WSHSY, CDR2 SAAADI. The CDR3 loop spans 16 amino acids. V lost 6 bases and J lost 1, with 18 bases in between. This CDR3 is CASSARASRRNTEAFF. The CDR3 DNA is TGCGCCAGCAGCGCCCGGGCCTCCCGGAGGAACACTGAAGCTTTCTTT.

The V gene is TRBV7-2, the J gene TRBJ2-5; 11 bases match TRBD2. Unmatched junction bases numbered 7, after V lost 5 bases and J lost 5 bases. This CDR3 contains 15 residues. The germline V gene encodes CDR1 SGHTA and CDR2 FQGNSA. The CDR3, as DNA: TGTGCCAGCAGCAAGCGGACTAGCGGGTGGGAGACCCAGTACTTC. The encoded protein is CASSKRTSGWETQYF.

J is TRBJ2-2 and V is TRBV25-1; D gene ambiguous. Deletions cut 0 bases from V and 2 bases from J, with 7 bases between. This CDR3 is 15 amino acids long. The germline V gene encodes CDR1 MGHDK and CDR2 SYGVNS. The CDR3 DNA reads TGTGCCAGCAGTGAATATTTGGAAAACACCGGGGAGCTGTTTTTT. Amino acids: CASSEYLENTGELFF.

This sequence joins TRBV20-1 and TRBJ1-2; 10 nucleotides align to TRBD1. Unmatched junction bases numbered 2, after V lost 6 bases and J lost 7 bases. CDR3 length: 11 residues. Germline lookup yields CDR1 DFQATT and CDR2 SNEGSKA (reference sequence). CDR3 DNA: TGCAGTGCCGACAGGGGGCTTGGCTACACCTTC. Its translation is CSADRGLGYTF.

J is TRBJ2-1 and V is TRBV6-2 or TRBV6-3; TRBD1 matches 7 bases. Germline V CDR1 and CDR2: MNHEY, SVGEGT. V trimming: 6 bases; J trimming: 9 bases; junction bases outside the gene matches: 8. The CDR3 has 13 amino acids. The CDR3 loop reads CASSTDRAIEQFF. The DNA of the CDR3 is TGTGCCAGCAGCACAGACAGGGCGATTGAGCAGTTCTTC.

For the CDR3, the DNA is TGCGCCAGCAGCTTGGCCGGACAGAGCACCGGGGAGCTGTTTTTT. Amino acid sequence: CASSLAGQSTGELFF. J is TRBJ2-2 and V is TRBV5-1; tentatively, D is TRBD1 (6 bases). Germline loops: CDR1 SGHRS, CDR2 YFSETQ. This CDR3 spans 15 amino acids. The ends were cut back, 0 bases at V and 4 bases at J, with 10 bases in the middle.

The V and J genes are TRBV3-1 (or the pseudogene TRBV3-2) and TRBJ2-3; weak D call: TRBD2 (5 bases). Trimming shortened V by 2 bases and J by 2 bases, and 20 bases separated the two germline ends. Germline V gives CDR1 LGHDT, CDR2 YNNKEL (reference sequence). The CDR3 extends over 18 amino acids. CDR3 in DNA: TGTGCCAGCAGCCAACCATACTCTGGAGGCTCCTACACAGATACGCAGTATTTT. Its translation: CASSQPYSGGSYTDTQYF.

The chain links TRBV6-5 to TRBJ2-2, with D uncertain. Trimming cost V 8 bases and J 7 bases, with 8 bases left between them. The CDR3 is 11 residues long. Germline V CDR1 and CDR2: MNHEY, SVGAGI. The CDR3 protein is CASSKNGELFF. CDR3 coding DNA: TGTGCCAGCTCCAAGAACGGGGAGCTGTTTTTT.

V usage is TRBV20-1 and J usage is TRBJ1-3; D not resolved. CDR3 length: 15 amino acids. CDR1 and CDR2 (germline): DFQATT, SNEGSKA (reference sequence). The V end was cut by 3 bases, the J end by 2 bases, with 14 bases between. For the CDR3, the DNA is TGCAGTGCTAGTACCTCAGAGGATCCTGGAAACACCATATATTTT. This gives the protein CSASTSEDPGNTIYF.

The genes are TRBV28 and TRBJ2-5; TRBD2 agrees at 9 bases. The CDR3 loop spans 15 amino acids. CDR1 is MDHEN and CDR2 is SYDVKM in the germline V gene. V was pared by 5 bases and J by 2 bases, with 6 bases of the junction left unmatched. In DNA form, the CDR3 reads TGTGCCAGCAGTAAAGCGGGAGGCGGGCAAGAGACCCAGTACTTC. It encodes CASSKAGGGQETQYF.

J is TRBJ1-2 and V is TRBV11-2, with D hard to call. The germline V and J ends were trimmed by 5 bases and 5 bases, with 12 bases remaining between them. The CDR3 covers 13 residues. Per the germline V gene, CDR1 is SGHAT and CDR2 is FQNNGV. Here the CDR3 reads CASSQGGNYGYTF. The CDR3 region has the DNA TGTGCCAGCAGCCAAGGCGGGAATTATGGCTACACCTTC.

V gene TRBV3-1 (or the pseudogene TRBV3-2) combines with J gene TRBJ2-7, with no clear D. The germline gives CDR1 LGHDT, CDR2 YNNKEL (reference sequence). The CDR3 runs to 13 residues. V was trimmed by 2 bases and J by 0 bases, leaving 5 bases between them. CDR3 in DNA: TGTGCCAGCAGCCAACCGACCTCCTACGAGCAGTACTTC. Translating it yields CASSQPTSYEQYF.